The subject of this entry is one T cell receptor beta chain. Its antigen is undetermined. Treatment specified: approximately nine-day PBMC culture with coronavirus spike peptide pools or control peptides (ViraFEST assay). This entry comes from a study of vaccination and CD4 T cells after COVID-19. Overall study context: A CEFX pool, an HIV-1 Nef pool, or no peptide went to control cultures.

V was pared by 4 bases and J by 4 bases, with 6 bases of the junction left unmatched. Germline V gene sequence: CDR1 SGHAT, CDR2 FQNNGV. The CDR3 is 17 residues long. Findings of the study overall: Spike mono-reactivity was found in 304 of the 307 vaccine-specific clones identified in convalescent patients.

An Oncomine TCR Beta short-read assay was used to sequence the DNA from cultured CD4+ T cells. It was cultured CD4+ T cells from which genomic DNA was extracted. TCRdb reprocessed the PCR reads via MiXCR and lists one record per CDR3 protein. This sample has roughly 15,000 distinct CDR3 sequences, with about 67% found just once. This clonotype was obtained from a human donor who had recovered from COVID-19. Sequencing was done on a sample of CD4+ T cells from blood, cultured in vitro. This chain connects TRBV11-2 to TRBJ2-1; 14 bases agree with TRBD2. CDR3 region: CASSSGLAGGGYNEQFF. DNA for the CDR3: TGTGCCAGCAGCTCAGGACTAGCGGGAGGTGGTTACAATGAGCAGTTCTTC.